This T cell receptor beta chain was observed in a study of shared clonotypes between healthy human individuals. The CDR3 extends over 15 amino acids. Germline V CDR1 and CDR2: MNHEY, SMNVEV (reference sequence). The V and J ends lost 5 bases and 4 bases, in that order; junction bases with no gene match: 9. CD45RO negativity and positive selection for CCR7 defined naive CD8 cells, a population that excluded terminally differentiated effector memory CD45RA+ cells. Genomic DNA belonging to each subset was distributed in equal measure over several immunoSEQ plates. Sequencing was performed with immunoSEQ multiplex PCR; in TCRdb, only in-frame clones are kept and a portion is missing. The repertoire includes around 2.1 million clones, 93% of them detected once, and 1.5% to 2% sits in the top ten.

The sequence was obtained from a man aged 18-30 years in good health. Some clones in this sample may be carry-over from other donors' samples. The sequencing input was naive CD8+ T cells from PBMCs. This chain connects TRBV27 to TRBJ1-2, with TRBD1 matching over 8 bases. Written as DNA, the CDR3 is TGTGCCAGCAGTCCCCGGACAGGGACCTCCTATGGCTACACCTTC. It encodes CASSPRTGTSYGYTF.